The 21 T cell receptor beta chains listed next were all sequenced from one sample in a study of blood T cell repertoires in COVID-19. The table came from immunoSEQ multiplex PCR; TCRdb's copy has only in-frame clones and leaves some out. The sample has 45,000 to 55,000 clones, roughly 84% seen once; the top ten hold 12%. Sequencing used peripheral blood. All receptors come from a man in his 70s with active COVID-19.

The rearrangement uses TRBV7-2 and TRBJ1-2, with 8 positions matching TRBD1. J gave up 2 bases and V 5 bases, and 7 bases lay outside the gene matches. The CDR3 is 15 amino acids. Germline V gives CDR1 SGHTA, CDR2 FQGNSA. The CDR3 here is CASSQVDRGNYGYTF. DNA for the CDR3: TGTGCCAGCAGCCAAGTAGACAGGGGAAACTATGGCTACACCTTC.

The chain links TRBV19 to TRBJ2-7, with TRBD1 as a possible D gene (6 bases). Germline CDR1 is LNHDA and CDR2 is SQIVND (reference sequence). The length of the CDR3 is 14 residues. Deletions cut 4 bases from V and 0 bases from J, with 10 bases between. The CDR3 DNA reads TGTGCCAGTAGTAGGACAGCGTTCTCCTACGAGCAGTACTTC. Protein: CASSRTAFSYEQYF.

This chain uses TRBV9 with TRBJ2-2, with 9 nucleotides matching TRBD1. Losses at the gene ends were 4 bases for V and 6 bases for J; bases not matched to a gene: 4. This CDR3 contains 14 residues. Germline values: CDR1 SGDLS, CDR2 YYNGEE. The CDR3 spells CASSPRQGAGELFF. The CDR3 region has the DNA TGTGCCAGCAGCCCCAGACAGGGGGCCGGGGAGCTGTTTTTT.

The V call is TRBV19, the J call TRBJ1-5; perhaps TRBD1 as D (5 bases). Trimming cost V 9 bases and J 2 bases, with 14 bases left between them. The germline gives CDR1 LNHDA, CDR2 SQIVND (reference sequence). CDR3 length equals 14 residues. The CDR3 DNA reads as TGTGCCAGCTCAGGGATGCTTGGCAATCAGCCCCAGCATTTT. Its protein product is CASSGMLGNQPQHF.

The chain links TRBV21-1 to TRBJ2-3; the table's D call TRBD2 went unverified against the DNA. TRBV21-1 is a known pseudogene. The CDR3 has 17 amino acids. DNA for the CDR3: TGTGCCAGCAGCAAAGGTGATAGCGGGGGCGACACAGATACGCAGTATTTT. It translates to CASSKGDSGGDTDTQYF.

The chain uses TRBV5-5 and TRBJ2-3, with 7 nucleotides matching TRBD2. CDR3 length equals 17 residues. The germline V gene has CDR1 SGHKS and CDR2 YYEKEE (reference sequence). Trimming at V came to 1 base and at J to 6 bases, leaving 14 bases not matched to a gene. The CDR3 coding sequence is TGTGCCAGCAGCTTGAACCCTACGGGGGGATTGGTCGATACGCAGTATTTT. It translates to CASSLNPTGGLVDTQYF.

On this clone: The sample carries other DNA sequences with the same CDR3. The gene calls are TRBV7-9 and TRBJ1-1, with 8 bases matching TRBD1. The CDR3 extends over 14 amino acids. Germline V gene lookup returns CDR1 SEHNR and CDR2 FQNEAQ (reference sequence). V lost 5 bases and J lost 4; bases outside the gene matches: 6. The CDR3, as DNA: TGTGCCAGCAGCGCCGACAGGGGATTCACTGAAGCTTTCTTT. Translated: CASSADRGFTEAFF.

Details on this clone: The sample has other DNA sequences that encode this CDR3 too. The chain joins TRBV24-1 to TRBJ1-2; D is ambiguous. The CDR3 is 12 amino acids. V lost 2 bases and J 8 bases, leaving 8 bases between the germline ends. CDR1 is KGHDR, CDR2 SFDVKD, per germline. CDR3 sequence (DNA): TGTGCCACCAGTGATTCCCCCGGGGGCTACACCTTC. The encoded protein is CATSDSPGGYTF.

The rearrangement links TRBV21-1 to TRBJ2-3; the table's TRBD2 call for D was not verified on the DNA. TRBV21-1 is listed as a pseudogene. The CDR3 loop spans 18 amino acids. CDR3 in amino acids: CASSKVGELAGQTDTQYF. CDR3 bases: TGTGCCAGCAGCAAAGTGGGAGAACTAGCGGGGCAAACAGATACGCAGTATTTT.

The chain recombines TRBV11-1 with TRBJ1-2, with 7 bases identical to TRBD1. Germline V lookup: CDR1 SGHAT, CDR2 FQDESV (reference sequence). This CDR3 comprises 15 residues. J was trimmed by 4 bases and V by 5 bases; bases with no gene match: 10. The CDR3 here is CASSPGTEVGYGYTF. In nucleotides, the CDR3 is TGTGCCAGCAGCCCGGGGACAGAGGTCGGCTATGGCTACACCTTC.

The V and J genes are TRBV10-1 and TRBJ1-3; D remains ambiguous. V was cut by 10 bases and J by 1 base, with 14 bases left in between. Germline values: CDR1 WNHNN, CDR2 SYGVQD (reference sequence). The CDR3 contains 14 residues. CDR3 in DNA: TGCGCCATCTTACGGTCCCATTCTGGAAACACCATATATTTT. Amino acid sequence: CAILRSHSGNTIYF.

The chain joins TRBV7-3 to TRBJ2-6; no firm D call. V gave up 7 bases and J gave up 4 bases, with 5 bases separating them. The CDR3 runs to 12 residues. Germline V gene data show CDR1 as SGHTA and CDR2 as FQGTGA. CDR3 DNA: TGTGCCAGCACCGTCGGGGCCAACGTCCTGACTTTC. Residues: CASTVGANVLTF.

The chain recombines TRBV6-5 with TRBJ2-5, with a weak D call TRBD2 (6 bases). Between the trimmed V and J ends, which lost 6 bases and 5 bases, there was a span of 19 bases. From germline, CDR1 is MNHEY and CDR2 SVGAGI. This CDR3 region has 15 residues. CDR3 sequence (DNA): TGTGCCAGCAGCCGAGGACGGGGGAATGTGGAGACCCAGTACTTC. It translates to CASSRGRGNVETQYF.

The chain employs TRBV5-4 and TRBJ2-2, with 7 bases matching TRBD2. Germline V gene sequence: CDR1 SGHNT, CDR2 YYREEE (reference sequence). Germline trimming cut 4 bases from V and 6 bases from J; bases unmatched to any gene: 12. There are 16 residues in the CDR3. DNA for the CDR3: TGTGCCAGCAGCCCGCCCTCGGGGAGGGCGGCCGGGGAGCTGTTTTTT. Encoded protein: CASSPPSGRAAGELFF.

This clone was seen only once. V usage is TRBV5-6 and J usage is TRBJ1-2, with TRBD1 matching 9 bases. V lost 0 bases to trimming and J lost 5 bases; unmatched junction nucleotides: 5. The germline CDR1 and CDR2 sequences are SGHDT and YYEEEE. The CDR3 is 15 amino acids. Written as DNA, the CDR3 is TGTGCCAGCAGCTTGGAGTTCGGACAGGGGTATGGCTACACCTTC. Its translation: CASSLEFGQGYGYTF.

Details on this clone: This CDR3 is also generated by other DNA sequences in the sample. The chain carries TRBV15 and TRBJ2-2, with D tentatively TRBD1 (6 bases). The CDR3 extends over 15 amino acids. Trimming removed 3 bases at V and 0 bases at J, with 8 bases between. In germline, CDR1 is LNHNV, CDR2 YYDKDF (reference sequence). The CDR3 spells CATSRGQTNTGELFF. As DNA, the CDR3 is TGTGCCACCAGCAGGGGACAAACGAACACCGGGGAGCTGTTTTTT.

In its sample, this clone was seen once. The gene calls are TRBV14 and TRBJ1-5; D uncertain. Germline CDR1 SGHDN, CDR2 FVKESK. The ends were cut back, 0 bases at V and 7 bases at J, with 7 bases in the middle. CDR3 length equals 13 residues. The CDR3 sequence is CASSQDLGQPQHF. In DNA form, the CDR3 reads TGTGCCAGCAGCCAAGATCTCGGGCAGCCCCAGCATTTT. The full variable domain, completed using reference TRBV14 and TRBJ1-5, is EAGVTQFPSHSVIEKGQTVTLRCDPISGHDNLYWYRRVMGKEIKFLLHFVKESKQDESGMPNNRFLAERTGGTYSTLKVQPAELEDSGVYFCASSQDLGQPQHFGDGTRLSIL.

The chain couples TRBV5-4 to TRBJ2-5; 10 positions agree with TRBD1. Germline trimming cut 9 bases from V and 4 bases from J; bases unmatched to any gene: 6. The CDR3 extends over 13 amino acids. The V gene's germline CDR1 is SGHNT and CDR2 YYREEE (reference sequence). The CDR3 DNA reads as TGTGCCACCTCGGGACAGGGGCTAGAGACCCAGTACTTC. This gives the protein CATSGQGLETQYF.

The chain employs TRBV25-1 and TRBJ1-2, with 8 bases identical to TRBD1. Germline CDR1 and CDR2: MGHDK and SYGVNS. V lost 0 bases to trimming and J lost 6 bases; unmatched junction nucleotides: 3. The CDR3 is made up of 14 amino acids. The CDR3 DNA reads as TGTGCCAGCAGTGAATATCAGGGGGCGCATGGCTACACCTTC. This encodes CASSEYQGAHGYTF.

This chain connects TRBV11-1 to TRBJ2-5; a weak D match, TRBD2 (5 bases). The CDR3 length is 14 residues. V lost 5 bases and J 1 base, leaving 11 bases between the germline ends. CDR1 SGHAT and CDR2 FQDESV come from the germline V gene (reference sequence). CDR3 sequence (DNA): TGTGCCAGCAGCCCACAGCGGTCCCAAGAGACCCAGTACTTC. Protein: CASSPQRSQETQYF.

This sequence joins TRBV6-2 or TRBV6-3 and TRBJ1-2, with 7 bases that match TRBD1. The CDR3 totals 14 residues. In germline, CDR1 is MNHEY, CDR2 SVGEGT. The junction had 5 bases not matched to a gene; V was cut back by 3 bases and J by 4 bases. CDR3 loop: CASSYGDSFYGYTF. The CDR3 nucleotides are TGTGCCAGCAGTTATGGGGACAGCTTCTATGGCTACACCTTC.